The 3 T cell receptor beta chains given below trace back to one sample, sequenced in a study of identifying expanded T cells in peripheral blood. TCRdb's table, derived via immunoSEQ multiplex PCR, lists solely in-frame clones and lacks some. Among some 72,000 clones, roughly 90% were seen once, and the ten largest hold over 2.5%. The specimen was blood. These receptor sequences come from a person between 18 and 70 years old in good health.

CDR3: CASSQESGGRRTDTQYF. As DNA, the CDR3 is TGTGCCAGCAGCCAAGAGTCGGGCGGGAGGAGGACAGATACGCAGTATTTT. This sequence joins TRBV14 and TRBJ2-3, with 8 bases lining up with TRBD2. Per the germline V gene, CDR1 is SGHDN and CDR2 is FVKESK. Trimming removed 0 bases from V and 3 bases from J; junction bases left unmatched: 8. The CDR3 loop spans 17 amino acids.

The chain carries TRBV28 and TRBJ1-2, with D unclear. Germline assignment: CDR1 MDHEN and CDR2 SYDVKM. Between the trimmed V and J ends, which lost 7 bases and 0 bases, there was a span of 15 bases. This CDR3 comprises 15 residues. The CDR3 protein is CASIRRAAPNYGYTF. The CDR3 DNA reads TGTGCCAGCATCCGCCGGGCCGCGCCTAACTATGGCTACACCTTC.

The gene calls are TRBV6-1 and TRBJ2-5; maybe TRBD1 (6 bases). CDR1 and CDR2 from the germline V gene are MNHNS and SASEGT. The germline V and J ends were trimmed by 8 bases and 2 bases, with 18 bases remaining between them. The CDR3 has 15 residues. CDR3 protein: CASRAGVTEQETQYF. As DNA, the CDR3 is TGTGCCAGCCGTGCAGGGGTAACCGAGCAAGAGACCCAGTACTTC.